The rows below give T cell receptor beta chains drawn from one sample of a study of OX40 agonist ivuxolimab in advanced cancers. The method was immunoSEQ multiplex PCR; TCRdb's version includes in-frame clones alone and lacks a portion of them. Seen here are almost 70,000 clones, 89% observed once, and the top ten hold roughly 4%. Sequenced here: CD4+ or CD8+ T cells sorted from blood, sampled in a trial of the OX40 agonist ivuxolimab. Receptors originate from an adult with an advanced solid tumor such as melanoma, head and neck, liver or kidney cancer. Both conserved end residues are part of each CDR3. The D gene is left open where the match is weak. Some rows have no size entry. The others give once, few or many, or a class for an expanded clone.

J | size | D | V | DNA | CDR3
TRBJ1-2 | - | - | TRBV7-9 | TGTGCCAGCAGCTTAGGCCCCTATGGCTACACCTTC | CASSLGPYGYTF
TRBJ1-1 | - | - | TRBV6-6 | TGTGCCAGCAGTTACCGCCCGGAGACTGAAGCTTTCTTT | CASSYRPETEAFF
TRBJ1-2 | - | - | TRBV9 | TGTGCCAGCAGCGTAGATGAGGGGAGCTACACCTTC | CASSVDEGSYTF
TRBJ2-1 | - | - | TRBV7-6 | TGTGCCAGCAGCTCAACGGGCGGCCGATACAATGAGCAGTTCTTC | CASSSTGGRYNEQFF
TRBJ2-5 | - | - | TRBV5-1 | TGCGCCAGCAGCTGGGGAGAGAACCTAGAGACCCAGTACTTC | CASSWGENLETQYF
TRBJ2-7 | - | TRBD1 | TRBV19 | TGTGCCAGTAGTATCGGGACAGGGAGAGGCGAGCAGTACTTC | CASSIGTGRGEQYF
TRBJ1-1 | - | - | TRBV5-3 | TGTGCCAGAATCGGGTCCACTGAAGCTTTCTTT | CARIGSTEAFF
TRBJ2-3 | - | - | TRBV19 | TGTGCCAGTAGTATGGCCACGGATACGCAGTATTTT | CASSMATDTQYF
TRBJ1-4 | once | - | TRBV19 | TGTGCCAGTAGAGTTATACAAGGACAACGTAATGAAAAACTGTTTTTT | CASRVIQGQRNEKLFF
TRBJ2-5 | - | TRBD1 | TRBV7-9 | TGTGCCAGCAGCTCGGGGGACAGGGGAAGGGAGACCCAGTACTTC | CASSSGDRGRETQYF
TRBJ2-7 | - | TRBD1 | TRBV5-6 | TGTGCCAGCAGCTTGTTACGGCAGGGGGCGTCCTACGAGCAGTACTTC | CASSLLRQGASYEQYF
TRBJ2-3 | - | - | TRBV5-1 | TGCGCCAGCAGCCCAGGGGGGGACTACCGCACAGATACGCAGTATTTT | CASSPGGDYRTDTQYF
TRBJ1-2 | - | - | TRBV9 | TGTGCCAGCAGCGTACAGGGCTCTGGGTATGGCTACACCTTC | CASSVQGSGYGYTF
TRBJ2-5 | - | TRBD1 | TRBV5-1 | TGCGCCAGCAGCTTGGCCGGACAGGGCGTAGAGACCCAGTACTTC | CASSLAGQGVETQYF
TRBJ2-1 | - | TRBD1 | TRBV28 | TGTGCCAGCAGTTCAGGGACAGGAGACAATGAGCAGTTCTTC | CASSSGTGDNEQFF
TRBJ2-1 | - | - | TRBV29-1 | TGCAGCGTTTTGGGAGACGTCTCCTACAATGAGCAGTTCTTC | CSVLGDVSYNEQFF
TRBJ1-1 | - | - | TRBV7-9 | TGTGCCAGTCGCCAGGGATGGGGCACTGAAGCTTTCTTT | CASRQGWGTEAFF
TRBJ1-4 | few | - | TRBV11-2 | TGTGCCAGCAGCTTAGATCAAACCAGGGCCGGCCGGTTTGAAGAACTGTTTTTT | CASSLDQTRAGRFEELFF
TRBJ1-1 | - | - | TRBV5-1 | TGCGCCAGCAGCTTGGTTGCAGGGTCGACCACTGAAGCTTTCTTT | CASSLVAGSTTEAFF
TRBJ1-1 | few | - | TRBV19 | TGTGCCAGTACCGCCAGGGCGAGAACTGAAGCTTTCTTT | CASTARARTEAFF
TRBJ2-7 | - | TRBD2 | TRBV29-1 | TGCAGCGTTGAGGGACTAGCGGGAGGAGGAATCTTC | CSVEGLAGGGIF
TRBJ2-7 | - | TRBD1 | TRBV6-5 | TGTGCCAGCAGCCCCGGGACAGAGAGATCCTACGAGCAGTACTTC | CASSPGTERSYEQYF
TRBJ1-4 | - | TRBD1 | TRBV5-4 | TGTGCCAGCAGCCGCGACAGGGAAGATAAACTGTTTTTT | CASSRDREDKLFF
TRBJ2-5 | few | TRBD2 | TRBV5-1 | TGCGCCAGCAGCAGCGGAGTGGGGGGGGAGACCCAGTACTTC | CASSSGVGGETQYF
TRBJ1-3 | - | TRBD1 | TRBV7-9 | TGTGCCAGCAGCTCCCAGGGGGTTGCTGGAAACACCATATATTTT | CASSSQGVAGNTIYF
TRBJ2-1 | - | TRBD2 | TRBV10-2 | TGCGCCAGCAGGGGCCTTAGCGGGAGGGCTCTCAATGAGCAGTTCTTC | CASRGLSGRALNEQFF
TRBJ1-1 | - | TRBD1 | TRBV5-1 | TGCGCCAGCAGCGATCGGACAGGGGGAAACACTGAAGCTTTCTTT | CASSDRTGGNTEAFF
TRBJ2-3 | - | TRBD2 | TRBV2 | TGTGCCAGCAGTGTACAGCGGGGTACGGATACGCAGTATTTT | CASSVQRGTDTQYF
TRBJ2-7 | - | - | TRBV15 | TGTGCCGCCGGGAAGGGGCTACGGTACGAGCAGTACTTC | CAAGKGLRYEQYF
TRBJ2-2 | once | - | TRBV6-1 | TGTGCCAGCAGTGAAACCACGGGAGTCGGGGAGCTGTTTTTT | CASSETTGVGELFF
TRBJ2-7 | once | TRBD2 | TRBV11-1 | TGTGCCAGCAGCCTAAACCTAGCGGTGGGTTCCTACGAGCAGTACTTC | CASSLNLAVGSYEQYF
TRBJ2-1 | - | TRBD2 | TRBV6-6 | TGTGCCAGCAGTTACGGAGGTCTAGCGGGTGAGCAGTTCTTC | CASSYGGLAGEQFF
TRBJ2-7 | - | TRBD2 | TRBV7-2 | TGTGCCAGCAGCTTAGTAGCGGGAAGCGCGGGCGAGCAGTACTTC | CASSLVAGSAGEQYF
TRBJ2-6 | once | - | TRBV7-6 | TGTGCCAGCAGCTTAGCGCGGTCCCGGATTAGCTCTGGGGCCAACGTCCTGACTTTC | CASSLARSRISSGANVLTF
TRBJ2-2 | - | TRBD1 | TRBV29-1 | TGCAGCGTTAACCGGGACAGGAACACCGGGGAGCTGTTTTTT | CSVNRDRNTGELFF
TRBJ2-1 | few | TRBD2 | TRBV4-1 | TGCGCCAGCAGCCAAGTTAGTACTAGCGGGAGTGTTGAGCAGTTCTTC | CASSQVSTSGSVEQFF
TRBJ1-2 | - | - | TRBV2 | TGTGCCAGCAGCGGACCTCCGAGCGTGGACGTCTATGGCTACACCTTC | CASSGPPSVDVYGYTF
TRBJ1-4 | - | TRBD1 | TRBV5-1 | TGCGCCAGCAGCTTGGGCACAGGGGGCGCGAATGAAAAACTGTTTTTT | CASSLGTGGANEKLFF
TRBJ1-2 | - | - | TRBV2 | TGTGCCAGCAGTTTCATCCGGGGGGACTATGGCTACACCTTC | CASSFIRGDYGYTF
TRBJ2-1 | - | TRBD2 | TRBV4-2 | TGTGCCAGCAGCTCCCCTAGCGGGAGGGCAGGATACAATGAGCAGTTCTTC | CASSSPSGRAGYNEQFF
TRBJ1-1 | once | - | TRBV2 | TGTGCCAGCAGGGGGGAGCGGGGCACTGAAGCTTTCTTT | CASRGERGTEAFF
TRBJ1-5 | - | - | TRBV15 | TGTGCCACCAGCCGAATAAGGGTGGGCAGGCTGACGGGTAGCAATCAGCCCCAGCATTTT | CATSRIRVGRLTGSNQPQHF